These 16 T cell receptor beta chains came from one sample sequenced in a study of blood T cell repertoires in COVID-19. Method: immunoSEQ multiplex PCR; TCRdb's copy keeps in-frame clones and lacks some. The repertoire has over 100,000 clones, around 89% of them found once; the top ten carry roughly 4%. Sequenced input: peripheral blood. These receptors originate from a man aged 60 to 75 with COVID-19, enrolled during active disease.

The chain uses TRBV5-4 and TRBJ2-7, with 9 bases that match TRBD2. The CDR3 sequence is 15 residues long. The V segment lost 0 bases and the J segment 4 bases; nucleotides outside the gene matches: 5. Germline CDR1 and CDR2: SGHNT and YYREEE (reference sequence). The CDR3 DNA sequence: TGTGCCAGCAGCTTGGGCGGGGGGGAGCCGTACGAGCAGTACTTC. This translates into CASSLGGGEPYEQYF.

CDR3 bases: TGTGCCAGCAGCATGCCCCCTGGAGGGGTCGAGCAGTACTTC. This sequence encodes CASSMPPGGVEQYF. This sequence joins TRBV7-2 and TRBJ2-7; D may be TRBD2 (6 bases). Trimming pared 5 bases from V and 6 bases from J, leaving 17 bases between. The CDR3 has 14 amino acids. Germline-derived CDR1 and CDR2 are SGHTA and FQGNSA.

CDR3 coding DNA: TGCAGCGGGGCGACCGGGACAGGGTACAATGAGCAGTTCTTC. Protein sequence: CSGATGTGYNEQFF. The rearrangement links TRBV29-1 to TRBJ2-1; 9 bases fit TRBD1. From germline, CDR1 is SQVTM and CDR2 ANQGSEA. Trimming took 7 bases from V and 4 from J; bases not matched to a gene: 8. The CDR3 consists of 14 residues.

The chain combines TRBV19 with TRBJ1-5; 11 bases fit TRBD1. J was trimmed by 6 bases and V by 5 bases; bases with no gene match: 6. Per germline, CDR1 LNHDA and CDR2 SQIVND (reference sequence). This CDR3 has 15 amino acids. The CDR3 DNA reads TGTGCCAGTAGTTTCGGGACAGGGGGGCGTCAGCCCCAGCATTTT. It codes for CASSFGTGGRQPQHF. Drawing the rest from reference TRBV19 and TRBJ1-5, the complete variable domain is DGGITQSPKYLFRKEGQNVTLSCEQNLNHDAMYWYRQDPGQGLRLIYYSQIVNDFQKGDIAEGYSVSREKKESFPLTVTSAQKNPTAFYLCASSFGTGGRQPQHFGDGTRLSIL.

The genes are TRBV5-1 and TRBJ2-7; weak D call: TRBD2 (7 bases). This CDR3 spans 14 amino acids. Between the trimmed V and J ends, which lost 4 bases and 4 bases, there was a span of 15 bases. Germline V gene sequence: CDR1 SGHRS, CDR2 YFSETQ. CDR3 sequence (DNA): TGCGCCAGCAGCCCAAGGAGGGGGGGATACGAGCAGTACTTC. This sequence encodes CASSPRRGGYEQYF.

The chain employs TRBV3-1 (or the pseudogene TRBV3-2) and TRBJ1-2; perhaps TRBD1 as D (6 bases). The V gene lost 3 bases and the J gene lost 2 bases, with 10 bases spanning the gap. This CDR3 comprises 14 residues. Germline V gene lookup returns CDR1 LGHDT and CDR2 YNNKEL (reference sequence). CDR3 sequence (DNA): TGTGCCAGCAGCCACTCAGGGGCAAACTATGGCTACACCTTC. Amino acids: CASSHSGANYGYTF.

The chain combines TRBV6-5 with TRBJ2-1; 7 bases map to TRBD2. Germline CDR1 is MNHEY and CDR2 is SVGAGI. The CDR3 has 16 amino acids. Germline trimming cut 2 bases from V and 3 bases from J; bases unmatched to any gene: 7. The CDR3 protein is CASSYGGGTHYNEQFF. As DNA, the CDR3 is TGTGCCAGCAGTTACGGGGGGGGGACCCACTACAATGAGCAGTTCTTC.

The chain has TRBV2 and TRBJ2-1, with D possibly being TRBD1 (6 bases). Germline V gene lookup returns CDR1 SNHLY and CDR2 FYNNEI. The CDR3 is 14 amino acids. V was shortened by 8 bases and J by 5 bases, with 16 bases between the two germline ends. The chain's CDR3 is CASSRDTVNNEQFF. The CDR3 DNA reads TGTGCCAGCTCCCGGGACACAGTAAACAATGAGCAGTTCTTC.

This sequence joins TRBV29-1 and TRBJ1-1, with D maybe TRBD1 (6 bases). Trimming cost V 6 bases and J 0 bases, with 8 bases left between them. CDR1 SQVTM and CDR2 ANQGSEA come from the germline V gene. The CDR3 extends over 12 amino acids. Here the CDR3 DNA reads TGCAGCGTCGACAGGATGAACACTGAAGCTTTCTTT. This encodes CSVDRMNTEAFF. Combining the CDR3 with reference TRBV29-1 and TRBJ1-1 gives the whole variable domain SAVISQKPSRDICQRGTSLTIQCQVDSQVTMMFWYRQQPGQSLTLIATANQGSEATYESGFVIDKFPISRPNLTFSTLTVSNMSPEDSSIYLCSVDRMNTEAFFGQGTRLTVV.

This chain joins TRBV5-6 and TRBJ2-4; maybe TRBD1 (5 bases). The CDR3 length is 15 residues. Trimming took off 3 bases at V and 3 bases at J, with 13 bases between the two ends. In germline, CDR1 is SGHDT, CDR2 YYEEEE. The chain's CDR3 is CASSWSQGNKNIQYF. The CDR3 nucleotides read TGTGCCAGCAGCTGGTCCCAGGGAAACAAAAACATTCAGTACTTC.

The count of this clone is one. The chain carries TRBV30 and TRBJ1-2; 7 bases agree with TRBD1. The V gene end was trimmed by 3 bases and the J gene end by 8 bases; junction bases not matched to a gene: 15. The CDR3 extends over 15 amino acids. CDR1 is GTSNPN, CDR2 SVGIG, per germline (reference sequence). The CDR3 sequence: CAWRQTGRLTMGYTF. CDR3 coding DNA: TGTGCCTGGAGGCAGACAGGGAGGTTAACTATGGGCTACACCTTC. Based on the CDR3 plus reference TRBV30 and TRBJ1-2, the full variable domain is SQTIHQWPATLVQPVGSPLSLECTVEGTSNPNLYWYRQAAGRGLQLLFYSVGIGQISSEVPQNLSASRPQDRQFILSSKKLLLSDSGFYLCAWRQTGRLTMGYTFGSGTRLTVV.

V usage is TRBV11-2 and J usage is TRBJ2-7; 11 bases agree with TRBD2. The germline V gene has CDR1 SGHAT and CDR2 FQNNGV. The junction had 1 base not matched to a gene; V was cut back by 3 bases and J by 3 bases. The CDR3 has 14 amino acids. CDR3 bases: TGTGCCAGCAGCTTTAGCGGGGGGGGCTACGAGCAGTACTTC. Translated, it gives CASSFSGGGYEQYF.

This chain links TRBV4-3 with TRBJ2-1; no clear D gene. The ends were cut back, 0 bases at V and 0 bases at J, with 12 bases in the middle. The CDR3 has 17 residues. CDR1 is LGHNA and CDR2 is YSLEER in the germline V gene. The CDR3 reads CASSQDSRRSSYNEQFF. CDR3 sequence (DNA): TGCGCCAGCAGCCAAGATTCTCGGCGGAGCTCCTACAATGAGCAGTTCTTC.

V is TRBV7-7 and J is TRBJ2-5; 11 nucleotides line up with TRBD2. Germline V gives CDR1 SSHAT, CDR2 FNYEAQ (reference sequence). This CDR3 comprises 16 residues. The CDR3 DNA reads TGTGCTGGCAGCTATAGCGGGGGGGCGGCCCAAGAGACCCAGTACTTC. It is translated as CAGSYSGGAAQETQYF. The variable domain in full, with the rest retrieved from reference TRBV7-7 and TRBJ2-5, is GAGVSQSPRYKVTKRGQDVTLRCDPISSHATLYWYQQALGQGPEFLTYFNYEAQPDKSGLPSDRFSAERPEGSISTLTIQRTEQRDSAMYRCAGSYSGGAAQETQYFGPGTRLLVL.

This clone was found a few times. The chain is built from TRBV30 and TRBJ1-3; D is ambiguous. CDR1 and CDR2 (germline): GTSNPN, SVGIG (reference sequence). This CDR3 spans 15 amino acids. The V and J ends lost 0 bases and 4 bases respectively, with 13 bases between them. Written as DNA, the CDR3 is TGTGCCTGGAGTGTACGTCTGACGGGGGGAAACACCATATATTTT. Protein: CAWSVRLTGGNTIYF.

This clone occurred many times. J is TRBJ2-1 and V is TRBV11-2; D possibly corresponds to TRBD2 (6 bases). CDR1 and CDR2 (germline): SGHAT, FQNNGV. The CDR3 runs to 14 residues. Between the trimmed V and J ends, which lost 7 bases and 4 bases, there was a span of 14 bases. CDR3 bases: TGTGCCAGCACAACTAGCCCTATTTACAATGAGCAGTTCTTC. Protein sequence: CASTTSPIYNEQFF.